This TCR beta chain is drawn from a study of low-dose radiotherapy and immunotherapy resistance in tumors. The CDR3 extends over 14 amino acids. Looked up from germline, CDR1 is MNHEY and CDR2 is SMNVEV (reference sequence). The V end lost 0 bases, the J end lost 8 bases, and 13 bases lay between the germline ends. Time point of the sample: before trial treatment. Along with nivolumab and ipilimumab, donors received aspirin, low-dose cyclophosphamide and low-dose radiotherapy. Primers targeting TRAV and TRBV primed first-strand cDNA, covering alpha and beta chains. Both a constant-region primer and a V-primer adapter served to amplify TCRs across roughly 20 PCR cycles. It was by in vitro transcription that isolated mRNA was amplified. TCRdb called the reads again in MiXCR, with one record for every CDR3 protein. This table has more than 45,000 distinct CDR3 sequences, approximately 25% appearing once.

This clonotype has at least ten counts. This chain connects TRBV27 to TRBJ1-1, with D tentatively TRBD1 (5 bases). This clonotype was sampled from a male donor with prostate cancer. The sample in question was PBMCs, obtained before treatment. Written as DNA, the CDR3 is TGTGCCAGCAGTTTATCTGGGACGACCTACGAAGCTTTCTTT. It specifies CASSLSGTTYEAFF.